This is a list of T cell receptor beta chains from one sample in a study of T cell changes during pregnancy in multiple sclerosis. Clones were read by immunoSEQ multiplex PCR, and TCRdb kept only the in-frame ones, dropping some. The data contain about 110,000 clones, 92% of them singletons. Here the sequenced sample was peripheral blood, taken in the third trimester of pregnancy. Every receptor here comes from a female donor with multiple sclerosis, enrolled in a pregnancy study. Each CDR3 is given with its conserved first and last residue. D genes are given only for firm matches. Where a row states a size, it is once, few, many or the class of an expanded clone; other rows omit it.

D gene: TRBD2; J gene: TRBJ2-1; clone size: NA; V gene: TRBV5-1; CDR3 DNA: TGCGCCAGCAGCTTGGGACTAGCGGGAGGGCCCAATGAGCAGTTCTTC; CDR3 protein: CASSLGLAGGPNEQFF
D gene: TRBD2; J gene: TRBJ2-5; clone size: once; V gene: TRBV5-1; CDR3 DNA: TGCGCCAGCGTGCCGACTAGCGGGGTCCAAGAGACCCAGTACTTC; CDR3 protein: CASVPTSGVQETQYF
D gene: NA; J gene: TRBJ1-1; clone size: NA; V gene: TRBV6-5; CDR3 DNA: TGTGCCAGCAGTTACCCTCTTCCGGGCACTGAAGCTTTCTTT; CDR3 protein: CASSYPLPGTEAFF
D gene: TRBD1; J gene: TRBJ2-7; clone size: NA; V gene: TRBV28; CDR3 DNA: TGTGCCAGCAGTTATGTCGGACAGGGGGCTTACGAGCAGTACTTC; CDR3 protein: CASSYVGQGAYEQYF
D gene: NA; J gene: TRBJ2-7; clone size: NA; V gene: TRBV19; CDR3 DNA: TGTGCCAGTAGTATTGCGGCAGGGGGGTCGGACGAGCAGTACTTC; CDR3 protein: CASSIAAGGSDEQYF
D gene: TRBD2; J gene: TRBJ2-3; clone size: NA; V gene: TRBV13; CDR3 DNA: TGTGCCAGCAGCTTAGTGGGTAGGGTGTCGGCGGGGGGCACAGATACGCAGTATTTT; CDR3 protein: CASSLVGRVSAGGTDTQYF
D gene: TRBD2; J gene: TRBJ2-3; clone size: once; V gene: TRBV5-1; CDR3 DNA: TGCGCCAGCAGCTCAAGGGGAGGGGTAGATACGCAGTATTTT; CDR3 protein: CASSSRGGVDTQYF
D gene: NA; J gene: TRBJ2-1; clone size: NA; V gene: TRBV5-1; CDR3 DNA: TGCGCCAGCAGCTCAACGGGCCTGGGGGGGGCAGGCAATGAGCAGTTCTTC; CDR3 protein: CASSSTGLGGAGNEQFF
D gene: NA; J gene: TRBJ1-1; clone size: many; V gene: TRBV7-9; CDR3 DNA: TGTGCCAGCAGCGGGGGGACGGCGGACACTGAAGCTTTCTTT; CDR3 protein: CASSGGTADTEAFF
D gene: TRBD2; J gene: TRBJ2-7; clone size: few; V gene: TRBV5-1; CDR3 DNA: TGCGCCAGCCGGGAGGGCACCTACGAGCAGTACTTC; CDR3 protein: CASREGTYEQYF
D gene: NA; J gene: TRBJ1-3; clone size: NA; V gene: TRBV5-4; CDR3 DNA: TGTGCCAGCAGCTTAGCAGGGAACTCTGGAAACACCATATATTTT; CDR3 protein: CASSLAGNSGNTIYF
D gene: NA; J gene: TRBJ2-3; clone size: NA; V gene: TRBV7-9; CDR3 DNA: TGTGCCAGCAGCTTACAACAGGGAATGACAGATACGCAGTATTTT; CDR3 protein: CASSLQQGMTDTQYF
D gene: NA; J gene: TRBJ2-2; clone size: NA; V gene: TRBV5-1; CDR3 DNA: TGCGCCAGCAGCTTGACAGGGCTGAACACCGGGGAGCTGTTTTTT; CDR3 protein: CASSLTGLNTGELFF
D gene: NA; J gene: TRBJ2-3; clone size: NA; V gene: TRBV5-1; CDR3 DNA: TGCGCCAGCAGCTTGGGTCAGGCCACAGATACGCAGTATTTT; CDR3 protein: CASSLGQATDTQYF
D gene: TRBD2; J gene: TRBJ2-3; clone size: NA; V gene: TRBV28; CDR3 DNA: TGTGCCAGCAGCTCAGCGGGGGTCACAGATACGCAGTATTTT; CDR3 protein: CASSSAGVTDTQYF
D gene: TRBD1; J gene: TRBJ1-5; clone size: NA; V gene: TRBV18; CDR3 DNA: TGTGCCAGCTCACCACCGGGACAGGCAGAATCGCCCCAGCATTTT; CDR3 protein: CASSPPGQAESPQHF
D gene: TRBD1; J gene: TRBJ1-2; clone size: NA; V gene: TRBV6-5; CDR3 DNA: TGTGCCAGCAGTCGCGGGGACAGGATCTATGGCTACACCTTC; CDR3 protein: CASSRGDRIYGYTF
D gene: TRBD1; J gene: TRBJ1-5; clone size: NA; V gene: TRBV6-6; CDR3 DNA: TGTGCCAGCAGCCAGACAGGGGGTATGAATCAGCCCCAGCATTTT; CDR3 protein: CASSQTGGMNQPQHF
D gene: TRBD2; J gene: TRBJ2-7; clone size: NA; V gene: TRBV2; CDR3 DNA: TGTGCCAGCAGTGATTTGGAGGGGGCGACTAGCGGGAGACCATCCTACGAGCAGTACTTC; CDR3 protein: CASSDLEGATSGRPSYEQYF
D gene: NA; J gene: TRBJ1-2; clone size: NA; V gene: TRBV5-1; CDR3 DNA: TGCGCCAGCAGGCAGGACAGAAGCAATTATGGCTACACCTTC; CDR3 protein: CASRQDRSNYGYTF
D gene: NA; J gene: TRBJ2-6; clone size: NA; V gene: TRBV7-9; CDR3 DNA: TGTGCCAGCAGCCCAGGGGCAGGGGCTGGGGCCAACGTCCTGACTTTC; CDR3 protein: CASSPGAGAGANVLTF
D gene: TRBD2; J gene: TRBJ2-1; clone size: NA; V gene: TRBV11-2; CDR3 DNA: TGTGCCAGCAGCCAAAAGGGACTAGCGGGCAATGAGCAGTTCTTC; CDR3 protein: CASSQKGLAGNEQFF
D gene: NA; J gene: TRBJ1-5; clone size: NA; V gene: TRBV28; CDR3 DNA: TGTGCCAGCAGTTTAGCAGGGAGGGGTCAGCCCCAGCATTTT; CDR3 protein: CASSLAGRGQPQHF
D gene: TRBD1; J gene: TRBJ1-2; clone size: NA; V gene: TRBV7-8; CDR3 DNA: TGTGCCAGCAGCCCCCGGGACAGGGGGCTGGTCTATGGCTACACCTTC; CDR3 protein: CASSPRDRGLVYGYTF
D gene: TRBD2; J gene: TRBJ2-1; clone size: NA; V gene: TRBV10-1; CDR3 DNA: TGCGCCAGCAGTGCGGGAGGGCCGGGGAATGAGCAGTTCTTC; CDR3 protein: CASSAGGPGNEQFF
D gene: TRBD1; J gene: TRBJ1-1; clone size: NA; V gene: TRBV19; CDR3 DNA: TGTGCCAGTAGTTCGCGGACAGGGGGCACTGAAGCTTTCTTT; CDR3 protein: CASSSRTGGTEAFF
D gene: TRBD1; J gene: TRBJ2-3; clone size: NA; V gene: TRBV27; CDR3 DNA: TGTGCCAGCAGGAGGGACAGGGGTAACACAGATACGCAGTATTTT; CDR3 protein: CASRRDRGNTDTQYF
D gene: TRBD1; J gene: TRBJ2-3; clone size: NA; V gene: TRBV9; CDR3 DNA: TGTGCCAGCAGCCAAGGGGACAGCAGCACAGATACGCAGTATTTT; CDR3 protein: CASSQGDSSTDTQYF
D gene: NA; J gene: TRBJ1-6; clone size: NA; V gene: TRBV7-6; CDR3 DNA: TGTGCCAGCAGCAGGAGTTATAATTCACCCCTCCACTTT; CDR3 protein: CASSRSYNSPLHF
D gene: TRBD2; J gene: TRBJ2-5; clone size: NA; V gene: TRBV28; CDR3 DNA: TGTGCCAGCAGTTTGTCGGGACTAGCGGTCCAAGAGACCCAGTACTTC; CDR3 protein: CASSLSGLAVQETQYF
D gene: TRBD2; J gene: TRBJ2-1; clone size: NA; V gene: TRBV11-2; CDR3 DNA: TGTGCCAGCAGCTTAGATCGAGGGACTAGCGGGGTTAATGAGCAGTTCTTC; CDR3 protein: CASSLDRGTSGVNEQFF
D gene: TRBD1; J gene: TRBJ2-3; clone size: NA; V gene: TRBV7-9; CDR3 DNA: TGTGCCAGCAGTCGACAGGGGGCCACAGATACGCAGTATTTT; CDR3 protein: CASSRQGATDTQYF
D gene: NA; J gene: TRBJ1-4; clone size: NA; V gene: TRBV6-5; CDR3 DNA: TGTGCCAGCACCCAACGGGGTTTTAATGAAAAACTGTTTTTT; CDR3 protein: CASTQRGFNEKLFF
D gene: NA; J gene: TRBJ2-1; clone size: NA; V gene: TRBV27; CDR3 DNA: TGTGCCAGCAGTTTGACTAAACGGAGGAATGAGCAGTTCTTC; CDR3 protein: CASSLTKRRNEQFF
D gene: TRBD2; J gene: TRBJ2-3; clone size: once; V gene: TRBV5-8; CDR3 DNA: TGTGCCAGCAGCGCCGGACTAGCGGGAGTAGGTTCACACACAGATACGCAGTATTTT; CDR3 protein: CASSAGLAGVGSHTDTQYF
D gene: NA; J gene: TRBJ1-2; clone size: NA; V gene: TRBV27; CDR3 DNA: TGTGCCAGCAGTTCTTCCCAGAGGAACTATGGCTACACCTTC; CDR3 protein: CASSSSQRNYGYTF
D gene: NA; J gene: TRBJ1-5; clone size: NA; V gene: TRBV5-1; CDR3 DNA: TGCGCCAGCAGCTTGGCCGGGAAGGACAATCAGCCCCAGCATTTT; CDR3 protein: CASSLAGKDNQPQHF
D gene: NA; J gene: TRBJ1-2; clone size: NA; V gene: TRBV28; CDR3 DNA: TGTGCCAGCAGTTCCCGCGGCCCTACCTATGGCTACACCTTC; CDR3 protein: CASSSRGPTYGYTF
D gene: NA; J gene: TRBJ2-2; clone size: NA; V gene: TRBV7-9; CDR3 DNA: TGTGCCAGCAGCTTGGGGACTTCGAACACCGGGGAGCTGTTTTTT; CDR3 protein: CASSLGTSNTGELFF
D gene: NA; J gene: TRBJ2-3; clone size: NA; V gene: TRBV11-3; CDR3 DNA: TGTGCCAGCAGCTGGAGGGGAGGCACAGATACGCAGTATTTT; CDR3 protein: CASSWRGGTDTQYF
D gene: TRBD1; J gene: TRBJ1-1; clone size: NA; V gene: TRBV7-8; CDR3 DNA: TGTGCCAGCAGCTACGCGGGACAGGGGAACACTGAAGCTTTCTTT; CDR3 protein: CASSYAGQGNTEAFF
D gene: TRBD2; J gene: TRBJ2-7; clone size: NA; V gene: TRBV27; CDR3 DNA: TGTGCCAGCAGTTTATCGGGGACTAGCGGGTATTTCGAGCAGTACTTC; CDR3 protein: CASSLSGTSGYFEQYF
D gene: TRBD2; J gene: TRBJ2-5; clone size: NA; V gene: TRBV6-5; CDR3 DNA: TGTGCCAGCAGTTATAAGGCTAGCGGGGGGATTGAGTACTTC; CDR3 protein: CASSYKASGGIEYF
D gene: TRBD1; J gene: TRBJ1-5; clone size: NA; V gene: TRBV6-6; CDR3 DNA: TGTGCCAGCAGGGAGGGGGCAGGCAATCAGCCCCAGCATTTT; CDR3 protein: CASREGAGNQPQHF
D gene: TRBD1; J gene: TRBJ2-7; clone size: NA; V gene: TRBV29-1; CDR3 DNA: TGCAGCGTTGTCCCGGGACAGGGTTTGGAGTACTTC; CDR3 protein: CSVVPGQGLEYF
D gene: NA; J gene: TRBJ2-7; clone size: NA; V gene: TRBV30; CDR3 DNA: TGTGCCTGGAGTGTCCGGACAGAGTACGAGCAGTACTTC; CDR3 protein: CAWSVRTEYEQYF
D gene: TRBD2; J gene: TRBJ2-7; clone size: NA; V gene: TRBV7-2; CDR3 DNA: TGTGCCAGCAGCTTAGATGGGACTAGCGGGGGGTACGAGCAGTACTTC; CDR3 protein: CASSLDGTSGGYEQYF
D gene: NA; J gene: TRBJ2-7; clone size: NA; V gene: TRBV5-1; CDR3 DNA: TGCGCCAGCAGCTTGGGGCAGGGCTCGTTCGAGCAGTACTTC; CDR3 protein: CASSLGQGSFEQYF
D gene: NA; J gene: TRBJ2-4; clone size: NA; V gene: TRBV7-9; CDR3 DNA: TGTGCCAGCAGCTCACCCTGGGGGCGCAACATTCAGTACTTC; CDR3 protein: CASSSPWGRNIQYF
D gene: TRBD1; J gene: TRBJ2-3; clone size: NA; V gene: TRBV28; CDR3 DNA: TGTGCCAGCAGCCAGACAGGGGGCTTCAAGGATACGCAGTATTTT; CDR3 protein: CASSQTGGFKDTQYF
D gene: NA; J gene: TRBJ1-2; clone size: NA; V gene: TRBV5-1; CDR3 DNA: TGCGCCAGCAGCTTGGGGGACATTAGCTCCTATGGCTACACCTTC; CDR3 protein: CASSLGDISSYGYTF
D gene: NA; J gene: TRBJ2-7; clone size: NA; V gene: TRBV5-1; CDR3 DNA: TGCGCCAGCAGCTTGGTCGGGAGCTCCTACGAGCAGTACTTC; CDR3 protein: CASSLVGSSYEQYF
D gene: TRBD1; J gene: TRBJ2-4; clone size: NA; V gene: TRBV7-8; CDR3 DNA: TGTGCCAGCAGCTCGGACAGGGGGCGCGTAGCCAAAAACATTCAGTACTTC; CDR3 protein: CASSSDRGRVAKNIQYF
D gene: NA; J gene: TRBJ2-7; clone size: NA; V gene: TRBV2; CDR3 DNA: TGTGCCAGCAGGATCCGGGACTCTTGGTACGAGCAGTACTTC; CDR3 protein: CASRIRDSWYEQYF
D gene: NA; J gene: TRBJ2-1; clone size: NA; V gene: TRBV30; CDR3 DNA: TGTGCCTGGAGTGTAACTAGATACTACAATGAGCAGTTCTTC; CDR3 protein: CAWSVTRYYNEQFF
D gene: TRBD1; J gene: TRBJ1-2; clone size: NA; V gene: TRBV19; CDR3 DNA: TGTGCCAGTAGTACCCTCCGAAGTAGGGACAGGGCGGACTATGGCTACACCTTC; CDR3 protein: CASSTLRSRDRADYGYTF
D gene: NA; J gene: TRBJ2-3; clone size: NA; V gene: TRBV9; CDR3 DNA: TGTGCCAGCAGCGTACGGGGAACAGATACGCAGTATTTT; CDR3 protein: CASSVRGTDTQYF
D gene: NA; J gene: TRBJ1-1; clone size: NA; V gene: TRBV10-3; CDR3 DNA: TGTGCCATCAGTGGGCAGATGAACACTGAAGCTTTCTTT; CDR3 protein: CAISGQMNTEAFF
D gene: TRBD1; J gene: TRBJ1-3; clone size: NA; V gene: TRBV30; CDR3 DNA: TGTGCCGGACAGGGGGCAGGAAACACCATATATTTT; CDR3 protein: CAGQGAGNTIYF